Reported below is one TCR beta chain. The data derive from a study of blood T cell repertoires in COVID-19. Across the whole study: T cells, B-cell-depleted T cells, or PBMCs supplied cDNA or gDNA.

Sequenced by immunoSEQ multiplex PCR; TCRdb stores in-frame clones only, minus some. The sample lists under 250,000 clones; 83% were seen once. Germline loops: CDR1 LNHDA, CDR2 SQIVND (reference sequence). The CDR3 contains 16 residues. With 5 bases clipped from V and 4 bases from J, the junction kept 6 bases outside the gene matches. The chain employs TRBV19 and TRBJ2-5; 14 nucleotides agree with TRBD2. Material for sequencing was peripheral blood. The TCR was taken from a woman aged 65 to 85 with active or convalescent COVID-19. The CDR3 bases are TGTGCCAGTAGTCTAAGACTAGCGGGAGGGTTAGAGACCCAGTACTTC. Its protein is CASSLRLAGGLETQYF.